This T cell receptor (beta chain) stems from a study of OX40 agonist ivuxolimab in advanced cancers. Study-wide context: Anti-PD-1, anti-PD-L1 or anti-CTLA-4 therapy given earlier was allowed, and roughly 38% had some. One hepatocellular carcinoma and a couple of cutaneous melanoma patients partially responded. Overall study findings and caveats: At doses 0.1 to 3.0 mg/kg, CD4+ and CD8+ clones expanded.

A word on this clone: No antigen is known for it.

The V and J ends lost 1 base and 9 bases respectively, with 16 bases between them. In germline, CDR1 is MGHRA, CDR2 YSYEKL. CDR3 size: 15 residues. The table came from immunoSEQ multiplex PCR; TCRdb's copy has only in-frame clones and leaves some out. Of around 24,000 clones in the sample, roughly 80% were seen once. The sampling schedule covered blood at baseline, cycle 4 day 1, and cycle 7 day 1. The TCR sequence derives from an adult with an advanced solid tumor such as melanoma, head and neck, liver or kidney cancer. The chain recombines TRBV4-1 with TRBJ2-1; D not certain. Specimen: CD4+ or CD8+ T cells sorted from blood, collected in a trial of the OX40 agonist ivuxolimab. CDR3 protein: CASSQVFLGIGEQFF. In DNA form, the CDR3 reads TGCGCCAGCAGCCAAGTATTCTTGGGGATCGGTGAGCAGTTCTTC.